This record looks at one TCR beta chain sequence and its context. Those enrolled in Seattle joined during active infection and were followed longitudinally afterward. As processed by the authors: Amplification of reference gene primers provided the estimated nucleated cell counts. TCRdb's copy holds only in-frame clones and misses some; the assay was immunoSEQ multiplex PCR. V, J and clone size reflect that table, while D and trimming were determined from the DNA. Of 220,000 or so clones in the sample, around nine tenths were seen once. The CDR3 is 18 amino acids. Germline values: CDR1 DFQATT, CDR2 SNEGSKA (reference sequence). With V trimmed by 3 bases and J by 0 bases, 9 bases remained unmatched. The sample comes from a study of blood T cell repertoires in COVID-19. Study overall: Spain, Italy and the United States supplied samples that represented acute and convalescent COVID-19. Sample material is recorded as cDNA or gDNA derived from T cells, B-cell-depleted T cells, or PBMCs.

The specimen sequenced was peripheral blood. The genes are TRBV20-1 and TRBJ2-1; 12 bases align to TRBD2. The clonotype was recovered from a man aged 60 to 69 with COVID-19, enrolled during active disease. CDR3 DNA: TGCAGTGCTAGTGTAGCTAGCGGGAGGGTCAGCTCCTACAATGAGCAGTTCTTC. It yields the protein CSASVASGRVSSYNEQFF.